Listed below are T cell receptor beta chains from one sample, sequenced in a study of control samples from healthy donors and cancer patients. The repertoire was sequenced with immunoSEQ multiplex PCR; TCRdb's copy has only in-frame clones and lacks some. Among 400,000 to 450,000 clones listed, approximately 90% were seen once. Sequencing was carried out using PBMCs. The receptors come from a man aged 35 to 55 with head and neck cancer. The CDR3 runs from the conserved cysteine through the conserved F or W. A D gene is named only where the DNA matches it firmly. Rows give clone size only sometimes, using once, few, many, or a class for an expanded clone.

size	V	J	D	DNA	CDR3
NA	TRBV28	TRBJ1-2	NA	TGTGCCAGCAAATCATGGGGCCAGGGTCTGACCGGTTATGGCTACACCTTC	CASKSWGQGLTGYGYTF
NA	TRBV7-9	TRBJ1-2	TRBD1	TGTGCCAGCAGCTTCGCTACAGGGGGGGCTGGCTACACCTTC	CASSFATGGAGYTF
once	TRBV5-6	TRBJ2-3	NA	TGTGCCAGCAGCTTGGATGGAAAACCAAGCACAGATACGCAGTATTTT	CASSLDGKPSTDTQYF
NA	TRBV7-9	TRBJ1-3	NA	TGTGCCAGCAATACACTCACGACAGGTTCGGGGGGAAACACCATATATTTT	CASNTLTTGSGGNTIYF
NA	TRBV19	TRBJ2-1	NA	TGTGCCAGTAGTGCCCCCTCGCAGCACCCCTACAATGAGCAGTTCTTC	CASSAPSQHPYNEQFF
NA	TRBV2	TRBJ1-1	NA	TGTGCCAGAGAGGTGGACCGACAAGGACACACTGAAGCTTTCTTT	CAREVDRQGHTEAFF
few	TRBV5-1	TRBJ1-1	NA	TGCGCCAGCCTGGACGGACTGAACACTGAAGCTTTCTTT	CASLDGLNTEAFF
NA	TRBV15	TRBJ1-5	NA	TGTGCCACCAGCAGAGATGGTCCTAGGGCGTTTTATAGCAATCAGCCCCAGCATTTT	CATSRDGPRAFYSNQPQHF
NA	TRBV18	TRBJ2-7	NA	TGTGCCAGCTCACCACGGACGGTAAACTCCTACGAGCAGTACTTC	CASSPRTVNSYEQYF
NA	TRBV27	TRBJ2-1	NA	TGTGCCAGCAAAGAAGGAGGACCCTACAATGAGCAGTTCTTC	CASKEGGPYNEQFF
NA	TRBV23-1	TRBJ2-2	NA	TGCGCCAGCAGCTTCAGACCCGAGACAGCTGCGAACACCGGGGAGCTGTTTTTT	CASSFRPETAANTGELFF
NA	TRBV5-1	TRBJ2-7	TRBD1	TGCGCCAGCAGCTTGGACCCCCCGGGACAGGGGCCAAGATACGAGCAGTACTTC	CASSLDPPGQGPRYEQYF
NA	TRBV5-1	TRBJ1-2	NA	TGCGCCAGCAGCTTTACAAGGGATGGCTACACCTTC	CASSFTRDGYTF
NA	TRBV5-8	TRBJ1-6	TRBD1	TGTGCCAGCAGCTTGGGACAGGGGGCGAATTCACCCCTCCACTTT	CASSLGQGANSPLHF
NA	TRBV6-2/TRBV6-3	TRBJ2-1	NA	TGTGCCAGCAGTTACGGAGTATCGGGCAGTTGGTTCTTC	CASSYGVSGSWFF
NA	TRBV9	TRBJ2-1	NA	TGTGCCAGCAGCGTAGAACAGCGGCTCTACAATGAGCAGTTCTTC	CASSVEQRLYNEQFF
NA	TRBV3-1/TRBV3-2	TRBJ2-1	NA	TGTGCCAGCAGCCAAATCACAGGGATGAGGTTTAATGAGCAGTTCTTC	CASSQITGMRFNEQFF